These 9 T cell receptor beta chains came from one sample sequenced in a study of T cell responses to AZD1222 COVID-19 vaccine. Some clones are missing from TCRdb's copy, which holds only in-frame ones; the method was immunoSEQ multiplex PCR. The table includes under 110,000 clones, about 88% detected once. Sequenced material: peripheral blood, taken on day 0 of AZD1222 vaccination. The source is an adult in good health.

The chain links TRBV7-8 to TRBJ2-6; D is uncertain. The CDR3 has 17 amino acids. V was cut by 2 bases and J by 0 bases, with 11 bases left in between. Germline V lookup: CDR1 SGHVS, CDR2 FQNEAQ. The DNA for the CDR3 is TGTGCCAGCAGCTTAAGGGCAGCCACCTCTGGGGCCAACGTCCTGACTTTC. Translating it yields CASSLRAATSGANVLTF. The full variable domain, in which reference TRBV7-8 and TRBJ2-6 provide the parts outside the CDR3, is GAGVSQSPRYKVAKRGQDVALRCDPISGHVSLFWYQQALGQGPEFLTYFQNEAQLDKSGLPSDRFFAERPEGSVSTLKIQRTQQEDSAVYLCASSLRAATSGANVLTFGAGSRLTVL.

In its sample, this clone was seen a few times. The gene calls are TRBV29-1 and TRBJ2-7; no clear D gene. The CDR3 extends over 12 amino acids. V lost 2 bases and J lost 4, with 9 bases in between. The germline gives CDR1 SQVTM, CDR2 ANQGSEA. This CDR3 reads CSVELGPYEQYF. The CDR3 nucleotides are TGCAGCGTTGAATTAGGGCCTTACGAGCAGTACTTC.

In its sample, this clone was seen a few times. The chain combines TRBV9 with TRBJ2-3; D might be TRBD1 (6 bases). The CDR3 has 17 residues. Trimming left V 4 bases short and J 6 bases short, with 24 bases between. From germline, CDR1 is SGDLS and CDR2 YYNGEE. CDR3 bases: TGTGCCAGCAGCTCCTCGACAGGCATCTCTCCAGGGGATACGCAGTATTTT. Translation gives CASSSSTGISPGDTQYF.

The chain uses TRBV5-5 and TRBJ1-5, with a possible D match to TRBD1 (6 bases). CDR3 length equals 15 residues. Germline CDR1 SGHKS, CDR2 YYEKEE (reference sequence). V was cut by 3 bases and J by 5 bases, with 15 bases left in between. Here the CDR3 reads CASSYFGTNYQPQHF. The CDR3 coding sequence is TGTGCCAGCAGCTATTTCGGGACAAATTATCAGCCCCAGCATTTT. The variable domain in full, with the rest retrieved from reference TRBV5-5 and TRBJ1-5, is DAGVTQSPTHLIKTRGQQVTLRCSPISGHKSVSWYQQVLGQGPQFIFQYYEKEERGRGNFPDRFSARQFPNYSSELNVNALLLGDSALYLCASSYFGTNYQPQHFGDGTRLSIL.

V gene TRBV19 combines with J gene TRBJ2-5; D possibly matches TRBD1 or TRBD2 (5 bases each). The CDR3 covers 13 residues. Trimming stripped 5 bases from V and 4 bases from J, with 11 bases between. Germline V gives CDR1 LNHDA, CDR2 SQIVND (reference sequence). CDR3 region: CASSWDLLETQYF. CDR3 coding DNA: TGTGCCAGTAGTTGGGACCTCTTAGAGACCCAGTACTTC.

Only a few counts were recorded for this clone. The genes are TRBV11-2 and TRBJ1-3; D is possibly TRBD1 (5 bases). V was shortened by 6 bases and J by 0 bases, with 15 bases between the two germline ends. The CDR3 contains 16 residues. Per germline, CDR1 SGHAT and CDR2 FQNNGV. The CDR3 protein is CASREKGRSSGNTIYF. The CDR3 nucleotides read TGTGCCAGCAGGGAAAAGGGACGGTCCTCTGGAAACACCATATATTTT.

CDR3 coding DNA: TGTGCCAGCAGCGACAGGGTGGGGTATGGCTACACCTTC. Residues: CASSDRVGYGYTF. The gene calls are TRBV6-1 and TRBJ1-2, with TRBD1 matching 7 bases. The V and J ends lost 6 bases and 5 bases, in that order; junction bases with no gene match: 6. Germline V gives CDR1 MNHNS, CDR2 SASEGT. The CDR3 totals 13 residues.

The CDR3 reads CASSFNSAMEQFF. DNA for the CDR3: TGCGCCAGCAGCTTTAACTCCGCTATGGAGCAGTTCTTC. The genes are TRBV5-1 and TRBJ2-1; D is ambiguous. Per the germline V gene, CDR1 is SGHRS and CDR2 is YFSETQ. CDR3 length equals 13 residues. Trimming took 2 bases from V and 10 from J, leaving 13 bases between them.

The chain employs TRBV5-5 and TRBJ1-4, with TRBD1 matching 8 bases. V shed 4 bases and J 6 bases; nucleotides not matched to a gene: 8. The CDR3 length is 15 residues. CDR1 is SGHKS, CDR2 YYEKEE, per germline (reference sequence). CDR3 nucleotides: TGTGCCAGCAGCGGATCAGGGGGCGCGGATGAAAAACTGTTTTTT. Its translation is CASSGSGGADEKLFF.